This T cell receptor beta chain comes out of a study of tissue T cells after allogeneic stem cell transplantation. Study-level background: Several unmodified and three CD34-selected T-cell-depleted grafts went to graft-versus-host disease patients.

This clone is judged large. Its antigen remains unidentified. Study-level findings and limits: Within patients, tissue anatomy strongly shaped TCR repertoire composition.

Some clones are missing from TCRdb's copy, which holds only in-frame ones; the method was immunoSEQ multiplex PCR. Here the sample spans under 6,500 clones, roughly four fifths being singletons. This TCR was recovered from a man aged 35-69 years who later had graft-versus-host disease after an allogeneic stem cell transplant. The material was blood, obtained before transplantation.

CDR3 DNA: TGTGCCAGCAGCCTCAGGAGCTCTGGGGCCAACGTCCTGACTTTC. Translating it yields CASSLRSSGANVLTF. V usage is TRBV7-9 and J usage is TRBJ2-6; no firm D call. Germline values: CDR1 SEHNR, CDR2 FQNEAQ (reference sequence). This CDR3 spans 15 amino acids. V was shortened by 5 bases and J by 0 bases, with 8 bases between the two germline ends.